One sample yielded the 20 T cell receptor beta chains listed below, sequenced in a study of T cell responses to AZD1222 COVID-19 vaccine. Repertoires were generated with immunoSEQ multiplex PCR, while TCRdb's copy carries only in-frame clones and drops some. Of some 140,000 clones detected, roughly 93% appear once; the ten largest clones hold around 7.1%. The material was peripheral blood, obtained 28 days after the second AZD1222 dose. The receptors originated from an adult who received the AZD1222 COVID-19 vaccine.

The CDR3 bases are TGTGCCAGCAGTGCAGCGGGGGGTACCCAAGAGACCCAGTACTTC. Encoded protein: CASSAAGGTQETQYF. The chain is built from TRBV27 and TRBJ2-5, with 9 bases that match TRBD2. The CDR3 sequence is 15 residues long. The V gene end was trimmed by 5 bases and the J gene end by 1 base; junction bases not matched to a gene: 5. CDR1 and CDR2 from the germline V gene are MNHEY and SMNVEV (reference sequence).

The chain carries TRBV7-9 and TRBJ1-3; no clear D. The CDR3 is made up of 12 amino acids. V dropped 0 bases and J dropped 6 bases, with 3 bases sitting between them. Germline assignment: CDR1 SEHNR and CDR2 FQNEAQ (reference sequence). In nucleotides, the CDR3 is TGTGCCAGCAGCTTAGCTGTAAACACCATATATTTT. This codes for CASSLAVNTIYF.

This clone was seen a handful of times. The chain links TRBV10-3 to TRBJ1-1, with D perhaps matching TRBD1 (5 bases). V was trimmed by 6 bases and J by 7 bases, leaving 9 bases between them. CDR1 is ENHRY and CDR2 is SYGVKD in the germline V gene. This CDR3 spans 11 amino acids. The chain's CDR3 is CAISGQGEAFF. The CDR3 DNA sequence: TGTGCCATCAGCGGTCAGGGTGAAGCTTTCTTT.

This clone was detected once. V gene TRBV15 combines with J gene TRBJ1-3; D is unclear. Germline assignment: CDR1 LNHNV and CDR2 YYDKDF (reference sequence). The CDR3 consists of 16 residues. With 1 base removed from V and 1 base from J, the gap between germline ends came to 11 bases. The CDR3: CATSRGPGISGNTIYF. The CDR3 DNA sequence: TGTGCCACCAGCAGAGGCCCGGGGATATCTGGAAACACCATATATTTT. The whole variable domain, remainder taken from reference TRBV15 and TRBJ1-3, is DAMVIQNPRYQVTQFGKPVTLSCSQTLNHNVMYWYQQKSSQAPKLLFHYYDKDFNNEADTPDNFQSRRPNTSFCFLDIRSPGLGDTAMYLCATSRGPGISGNTIYFGEGSWLTVV.

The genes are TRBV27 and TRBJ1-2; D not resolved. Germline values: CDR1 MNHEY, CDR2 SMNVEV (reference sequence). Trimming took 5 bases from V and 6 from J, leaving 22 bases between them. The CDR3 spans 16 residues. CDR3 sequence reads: CASSASFWTEGDGYTF. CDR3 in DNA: TGTGCCAGCAGTGCCTCATTTTGGACGGAGGGAGATGGCTACACCTTC.

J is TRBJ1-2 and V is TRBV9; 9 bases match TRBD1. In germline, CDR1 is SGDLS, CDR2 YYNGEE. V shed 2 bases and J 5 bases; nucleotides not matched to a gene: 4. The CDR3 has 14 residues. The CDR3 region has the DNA TGTGCCAGCAGCGTGCGGACAGGGGAGTATGGCTACACCTTC. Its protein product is CASSVRTGEYGYTF. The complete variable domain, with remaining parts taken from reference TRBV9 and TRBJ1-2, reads DSGVTQTPKHLITATGQRVTLRCSPRSGDLSVYWYQQSLDQGLQFLIQYYNGEERAKGNILERFSAQQFPDLHSELNLSSLELGDSALYFCASSVRTGEYGYTFGSGTRLTVV.

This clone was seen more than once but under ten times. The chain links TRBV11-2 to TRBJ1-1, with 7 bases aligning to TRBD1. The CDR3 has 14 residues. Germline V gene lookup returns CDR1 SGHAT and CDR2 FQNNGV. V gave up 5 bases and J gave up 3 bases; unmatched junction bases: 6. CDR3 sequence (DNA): TGTGCCAGCAGCCGTTCCAGGGGGGACACTGAAGCTTTCTTT. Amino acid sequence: CASSRSRGDTEAFF. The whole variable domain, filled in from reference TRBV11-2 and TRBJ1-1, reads EAGVAQSPRYKIIEKRQSVAFWCNPISGHATLYWYQQILGQGPKLLIQFQNNGVVDDSQLPKDRFSAERLKGVDSTLKIQPAKLEDSAVYLCASSRSRGDTEAFFGQGTRLTVV.

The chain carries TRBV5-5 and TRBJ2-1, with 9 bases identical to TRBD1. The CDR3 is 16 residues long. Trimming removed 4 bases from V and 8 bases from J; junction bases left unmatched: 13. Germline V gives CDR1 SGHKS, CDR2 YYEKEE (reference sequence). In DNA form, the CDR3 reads TGTGCCAGCAGCCCCAATCCGGGACAGGGTGGGGATGAGCAGTTCTTC. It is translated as CASSPNPGQGGDEQFF. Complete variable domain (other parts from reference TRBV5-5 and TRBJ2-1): DAGVTQSPTHLIKTRGQQVTLRCSPISGHKSVSWYQQVLGQGPQFIFQYYEKEERGRGNFPDRFSARQFPNYSSELNVNALLLGDSALYLCASSPNPGQGGDEQFFGPGTRLTVL.

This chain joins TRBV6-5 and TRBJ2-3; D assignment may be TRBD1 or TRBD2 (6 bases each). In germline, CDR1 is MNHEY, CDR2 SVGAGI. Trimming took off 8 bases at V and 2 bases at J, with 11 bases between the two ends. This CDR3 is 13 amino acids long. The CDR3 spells CASRGQNTDTQYF. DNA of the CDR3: TGTGCCAGCCGGGGGCAGAACACAGATACGCAGTATTTT.

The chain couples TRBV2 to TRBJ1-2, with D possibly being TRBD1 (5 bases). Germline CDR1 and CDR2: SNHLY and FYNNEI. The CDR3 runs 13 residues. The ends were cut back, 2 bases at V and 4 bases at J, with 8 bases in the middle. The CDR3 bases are TGTGCCAGCAGTGAATCGGGGACCTATGGCTACACCTTC. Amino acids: CASSESGTYGYTF.

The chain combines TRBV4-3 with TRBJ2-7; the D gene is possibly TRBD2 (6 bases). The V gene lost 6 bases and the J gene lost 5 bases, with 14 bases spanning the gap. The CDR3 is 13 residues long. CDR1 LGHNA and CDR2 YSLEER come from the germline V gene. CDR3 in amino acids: CASRGGGSHEQYF. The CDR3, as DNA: TGCGCCAGCAGGGGTGGGGGGAGCCACGAGCAGTACTTC.

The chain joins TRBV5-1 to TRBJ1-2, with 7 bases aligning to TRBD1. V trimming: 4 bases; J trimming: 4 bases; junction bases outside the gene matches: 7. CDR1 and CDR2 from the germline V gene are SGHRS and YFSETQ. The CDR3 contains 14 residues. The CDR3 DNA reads TGCGCCAGCAGCCCCAGCGGGACAGTCTATGGCTACACCTTC. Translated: CASSPSGTVYGYTF.

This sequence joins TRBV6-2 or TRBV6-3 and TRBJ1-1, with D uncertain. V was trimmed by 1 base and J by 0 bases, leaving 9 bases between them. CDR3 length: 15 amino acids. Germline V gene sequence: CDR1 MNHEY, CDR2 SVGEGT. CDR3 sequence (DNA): TGTGCCAGCAGTTACTATACCAGCTTGAACACTGAAGCTTTCTTT. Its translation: CASSYYTSLNTEAFF.

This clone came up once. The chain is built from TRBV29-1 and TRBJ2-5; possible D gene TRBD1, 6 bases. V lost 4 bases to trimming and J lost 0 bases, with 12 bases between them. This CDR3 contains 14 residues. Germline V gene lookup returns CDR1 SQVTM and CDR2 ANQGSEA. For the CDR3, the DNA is TGCAGCGTTGTTCGGCAGGGGAACCAAGAGACCCAGTACTTC. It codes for CSVVRQGNQETQYF.

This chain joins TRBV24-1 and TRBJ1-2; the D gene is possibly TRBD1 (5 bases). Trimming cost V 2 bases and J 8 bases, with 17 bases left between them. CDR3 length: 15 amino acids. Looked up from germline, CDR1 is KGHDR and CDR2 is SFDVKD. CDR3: CATSDSITGHGGYTF. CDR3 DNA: TGTGCCACCAGTGATTCCATTACGGGGCATGGAGGCTACACCTTC.

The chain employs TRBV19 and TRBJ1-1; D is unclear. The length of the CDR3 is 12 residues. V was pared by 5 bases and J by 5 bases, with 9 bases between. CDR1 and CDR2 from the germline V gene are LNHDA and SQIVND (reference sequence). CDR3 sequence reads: CASSPVGTEAFF. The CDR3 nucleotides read TGTGCCAGTAGTCCCGTGGGAACTGAAGCTTTCTTT.

CDR3 amino acids: CASSGQGSQPQHF. The CDR3 bases are TGTGCCAGCAGCGGACAGGGAAGTCAGCCCCAGCATTTT. This chain connects TRBV2 to TRBJ1-5; TRBD1 matches 8 bases. The germline CDR1 and CDR2 sequences are SNHLY and FYNNEI. The CDR3 is 13 amino acids. J gave up 6 bases and V 6 bases, and 4 bases lay outside the gene matches.

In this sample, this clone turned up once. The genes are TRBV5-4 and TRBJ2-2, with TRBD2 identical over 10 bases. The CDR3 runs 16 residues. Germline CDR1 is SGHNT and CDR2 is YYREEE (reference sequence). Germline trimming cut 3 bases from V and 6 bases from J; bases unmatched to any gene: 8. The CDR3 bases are TGTGCCAGCAGCTCCCCCGGGACTAGCGTGGCCGGGGAGCTGTTTTTT. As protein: CASSSPGTSVAGELFF.

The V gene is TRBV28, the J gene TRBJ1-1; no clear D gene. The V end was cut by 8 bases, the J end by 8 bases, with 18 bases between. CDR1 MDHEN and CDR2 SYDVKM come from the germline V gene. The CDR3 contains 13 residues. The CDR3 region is CASGPWTVLEAFF. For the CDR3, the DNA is TGTGCCAGCGGACCTTGGACGGTTCTAGAAGCTTTCTTT.

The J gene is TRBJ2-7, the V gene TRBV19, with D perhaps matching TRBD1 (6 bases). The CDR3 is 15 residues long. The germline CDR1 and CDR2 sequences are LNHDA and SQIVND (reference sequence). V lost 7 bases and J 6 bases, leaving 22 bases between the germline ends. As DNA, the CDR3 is TGTGCCAGTACGAGCAACAGAGGGACATTCTCCGAGCAGTACTTC. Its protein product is CASTSNRGTFSEQYF.